These 3 T cell receptor beta chains were sequenced from one sample in a study of blood T cell repertoires in COVID-19. Profiled with immunoSEQ multiplex PCR; TCRdb holds only in-frame clones, not every one. The sample lists 250,000 or so clones; around 84% were seen once. Source material: peripheral blood. The receptor source for this set is a woman aged 55-69 years with COVID-19, enrolled during active disease.

The V gene is TRBV5-5, the J gene TRBJ1-3; possibly TRBD1 for D (6 bases). The CDR3 spans 17 residues. V was cut by 0 bases and J by 4 bases, with 17 bases left in between. CDR1 SGHKS and CDR2 YYEKEE come from the germline V gene (reference sequence). The CDR3 loop is CASSLVPPAGAGNTIYF. DNA for the CDR3: TGTGCCAGCAGCTTGGTTCCGCCGGCAGGGGCGGGAAACACCATATATTTT.

The chain recombines TRBV5-4 with TRBJ1-1, with TRBD1 identical over 8 bases. Germline assignment: CDR1 SGHNT and CDR2 YYREEE (reference sequence). J lost 0 bases, V lost 4 bases, and 8 bases had no gene match. The CDR3 is made up of 16 amino acids. The CDR3 DNA sequence: TGTGCCAGCAGCATAGGACAGGGTCAGATGAACACTGAAGCTTTCTTT. Residues: CASSIGQGQMNTEAFF.

This chain connects TRBV5-1 to TRBJ1-3; D is unresolved. V was shortened by 1 base and J by 0 bases, with 20 bases between the two germline ends. Per germline, CDR1 SGHRS and CDR2 YFSETQ. This CDR3 region has 19 residues. The CDR3 bases are TGCGCCAGCAGCTTGTATGATAGCGGGAGTCCCCCCTCTGGAAACACCATATATTTT. Translating gives CASSLYDSGSPPSGNTIYF.